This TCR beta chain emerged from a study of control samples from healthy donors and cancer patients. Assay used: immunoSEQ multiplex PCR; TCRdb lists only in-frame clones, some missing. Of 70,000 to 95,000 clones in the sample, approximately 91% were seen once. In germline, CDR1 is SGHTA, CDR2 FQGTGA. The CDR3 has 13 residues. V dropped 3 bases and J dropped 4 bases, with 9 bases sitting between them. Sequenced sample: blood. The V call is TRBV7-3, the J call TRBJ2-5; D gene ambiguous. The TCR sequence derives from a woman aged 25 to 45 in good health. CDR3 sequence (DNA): TGTGCCAGCAGCTTCGGACCGGGAGAGACCCAGTACTTC. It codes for CASSFGPGETQYF.